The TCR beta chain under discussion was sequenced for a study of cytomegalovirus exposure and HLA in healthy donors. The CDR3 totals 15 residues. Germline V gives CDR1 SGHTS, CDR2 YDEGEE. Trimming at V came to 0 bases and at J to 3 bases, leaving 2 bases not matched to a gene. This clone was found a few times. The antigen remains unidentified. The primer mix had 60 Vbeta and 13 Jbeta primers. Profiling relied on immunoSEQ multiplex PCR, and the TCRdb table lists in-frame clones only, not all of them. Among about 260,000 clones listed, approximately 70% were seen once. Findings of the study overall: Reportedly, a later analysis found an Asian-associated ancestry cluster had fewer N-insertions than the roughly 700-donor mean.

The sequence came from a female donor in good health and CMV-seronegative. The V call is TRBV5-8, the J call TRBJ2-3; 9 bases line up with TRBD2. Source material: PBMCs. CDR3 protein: CASSLGLAETDTQYF. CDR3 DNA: TGTGCCAGCAGCTTGGGACTAGCGGAAACAGATACGCAGTATTTT. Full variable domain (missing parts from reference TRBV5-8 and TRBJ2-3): EAGVTQSPTHLIKTRGQQATLRCSPISGHTSVYWYQQALGLGLQFLLWYDEGEERNRGNFPPRFSGRQFPNYSSELNVNALELEDSALYLCASSLGLAETDTQYFGPGTRLTVL.